Below are 18 T cell receptor beta chains sequenced from a single sample in a study of CD8+ T cells in alopecia areata. Treatment here: oral pan-JAK inhibitor, 5-10 mg twice daily. Extraction of RNA preceded its reverse transcription into cDNA, which served as the sequencing template. Sequencing used immunoSEQ multiplex PCR; TCRdb keeps in-frame clones, though not all of them. This table has 150,000 to 200,000 clones, approximately 50% appearing once. Sequencing was performed on CD8+ T cells sorted from blood, taken at week 52, from a patient treated with tofacitinib. The receptors here all came from a human donor with alopecia areata.

J is TRBJ2-7 and V is TRBV29-1; 7 bases line up with TRBD1. The CDR3 has 14 residues. Germline CDR1 reads SQVTM; CDR2 reads ANQGSEA. After removal of 7 bases from V and 1 base from J, the junction contained 10 bases not matched to a gene. The CDR3 DNA is TGCAGCGCCCGGGGCGGACAGGAGTCCTACGAGCAGTACTTC. Amino acids: CSARGGQESYEQYF.

J is TRBJ1-1 and V is TRBV15, with D uncertain. Germline V gene data show CDR1 as LNHNV and CDR2 as YYDKDF (reference sequence). The CDR3 extends over 12 amino acids. Trimming pared 1 base from V and 3 bases from J, leaving 3 bases between. This CDR3 reads CATSRGDTEAFF. The CDR3 bases are TGTGCCACCAGCAGAGGGGACACTGAAGCTTTCTTT.

The rearrangement uses TRBV12-5 and TRBJ2-1; D call uncertain. V lost 6 bases and J lost 4, with 7 bases in between. CDR3 length: 12 residues. CDR1 LGHNT and CDR2 FRNRAP come from the germline V gene. The DNA for the CDR3 is TGTGCTAGTGGCATAGGGTACAATGAGCAGTTCTTC. This gives the protein CASGIGYNEQFF.

Details on this clone: The sample contains more than one DNA sequence encoding this CDR3. This chain links TRBV27 with TRBJ1-5; D is uncertain. Germline V gene sequence: CDR1 MNHEY, CDR2 SMNVEV (reference sequence). Trimming removed 5 bases from V and 5 bases from J, with 13 bases in between. The CDR3 sequence is 14 residues long. The CDR3 DNA sequence: TGTGCCAGCAGTCTACTAGGTGGCCATCAGCCCCAGCATTTT. It codes for CASSLLGGHQPQHF.

The genes are TRBV5-6 and TRBJ2-7; D may be TRBD1 (6 bases). CDR3 length equals 14 residues. The germline V and J ends were trimmed by 3 bases and 7 bases, with 17 bases remaining between them. CDR1 and CDR2 (germline): SGHDT, YYEEEE. Here the CDR3 DNA reads TGTGCCAGCAGCTGGGGCCAGGGGCTTGGTGAGCAGTACTTC. This encodes CASSWGQGLGEQYF.

There are a few counts of this clone. The V call is TRBV19, the J call TRBJ2-1; TRBD2 agrees at 12 bases. The CDR3 spans 17 residues. The V gene's germline CDR1 is LNHDA and CDR2 SQIVND (reference sequence). V lost 1 base to trimming and J lost 8 bases; unmatched junction nucleotides: 9. CDR3 region: CASSIAPGLAGWDEQFF. The CDR3 DNA is TGTGCCAGTAGTATAGCTCCGGGACTAGCGGGTTGGGATGAGCAGTTCTTC.

The rearrangement uses TRBV30 and TRBJ1-5; weak D call: TRBD1 (5 bases). Germline loops: CDR1 GTSNPN, CDR2 SVGIG (reference sequence). The CDR3 totals 14 residues. Trimming took off 4 bases at V and 9 bases at J, with 19 bases between the two ends. The CDR3 loop is CAWNLPGTPRPQHF. CDR3 DNA sequence: TGTGCCTGGAACTTACCGGGGACCCCTCGGCCCCAGCATTTT.

The chain links TRBV4-2 to TRBJ2-5, with D possibly TRBD2 on 5 matching bases. Germline CDR1 LGHNA, CDR2 YNFKEQ. The CDR3 sequence is 13 residues long. V lost 4 bases and J 0 bases, leaving 6 bases between the germline ends. DNA of the CDR3: TGTGCCAGCAGCCGGGAGTACCAAGAGACCCAGTACTTC. It codes for CASSREYQETQYF.

V is TRBV6-5 and J is TRBJ2-7; D ambiguous. The CDR3 consists of 11 residues. Trimming shortened V by 3 bases and J by 3 bases, and 3 bases separated the two germline ends. Germline-derived CDR1 and CDR2 are MNHEY and SVGAGI. The CDR3 sequence is CASSYFYEQYF. The CDR3 DNA reads as TGTGCCAGCAGTTATTTCTACGAGCAGTACTTC.

Here the CDR3 reads CASRGDANTGELFF. CDR3 nucleotide sequence: TGTGCCAGCAGAGGGGACGCGAACACCGGGGAGCTGTTTTTT. V usage is TRBV25-1 and J usage is TRBJ2-2; D is tentatively TRBD1 or TRBD2 (5 bases each). In germline, CDR1 is MGHDK, CDR2 SYGVNS. The CDR3 totals 14 residues. V lost 6 bases and J lost 0, with 8 bases in between. Looking up the rest from reference TRBV25-1 and TRBJ2-2 gives the full variable domain: EADIYQTPRYLVIGTGKKITLECSQTMGHDKMYWYQQDPGMELHLIHYSYGVNSTEKGDLSSESTVSRIRTEHFPLTLESARPSHTSQYLCASRGDANTGELFFGEGSRLTVL.

V and J are TRBV13 and TRBJ2-4; 7 bases are shared with TRBD1. Germline CDR1 reads PRHDT; CDR2 reads FYEKMQ (reference sequence). Trimming cost V 4 bases and J 0 bases; bases outside gene matches: 3. The CDR3 has 15 amino acids. DNA of the CDR3: TGTGCCAGCAGCTGGACAGGTCTAGCCAAAAACATTCAGTACTTC. Its translation: CASSWTGLAKNIQYF.

CDR3 protein: CASSLETTYEQYF. In DNA, the CDR3 is TGTGCCAGCAGCTTGGAGACTACCTACGAGCAGTACTTC. V usage is TRBV5-6 and J usage is TRBJ2-7; D might be TRBD2 (5 bases). The CDR3 extends over 13 amino acids. The germline CDR1 and CDR2 sequences are SGHDT and YYEEEE. Trimming pared 0 bases from V and 2 bases from J, leaving 6 bases between.

In nucleotides, the CDR3 is TGTGCCAGCAGCTTGTTTGGTGACAGGGACATTCAGTACTTC. This codes for CASSLFGDRDIQYF. The rearrangement joins TRBV7-9 to TRBJ2-4; 7 bases map to TRBD1. This CDR3 is built from 14 residues. The V segment lost 3 bases and the J segment 8 bases; nucleotides outside the gene matches: 7. Germline V CDR1 and CDR2: SEHNR, FQNEAQ (reference sequence).

The chain joins TRBV19 to TRBJ2-3; D might be TRBD1 or TRBD2, each matching 6 bases. The V gene lost 6 bases and the J gene lost 1 base, with 14 bases spanning the gap. This CDR3 is built from 15 residues. Germline V lookup: CDR1 LNHDA, CDR2 SQIVND (reference sequence). The CDR3 loop reads CASRPGAFGTDTQYF. CDR3 bases: TGTGCCAGTAGGCCGGGGGCCTTCGGCACAGATACGCAGTATTTT. Complete variable domain (other parts from reference TRBV19 and TRBJ2-3): DGGITQSPKYLFRKEGQNVTLSCEQNLNHDAMYWYRQDPGQGLRLIYYSQIVNDFQKGDIAEGYSVSREKKESFPLTVTSAQKNPTAFYLCASRPGAFGTDTQYFGPGTRLTVL.

This sequence joins TRBV7-9 and TRBJ1-1; D remains ambiguous. Germline V gives CDR1 SEHNR, CDR2 FQNEAQ (reference sequence). The length of the CDR3 is 13 residues. Trimming cost V 10 bases and J 0 bases, with 12 bases left between them. CDR3 protein: CATIGLLNTEAFF. The CDR3 DNA reads as TGTGCCACCATCGGACTGTTGAACACTGAAGCTTTCTTT.

The gene calls are TRBV5-6 and TRBJ1-4, with 8 bases aligning to TRBD1. The CDR3 spans 14 residues. CDR1 is SGHDT, CDR2 YYEEEE, per germline. Germline trimming cut 4 bases from V and 8 bases from J; bases unmatched to any gene: 7. CDR3 protein: CASSPGQVYEKLFF. Here the CDR3 DNA reads TGTGCCAGCAGCCCGGGACAGGTCTACGAAAAACTGTTTTTT. Full variable domain (outside the CDR3, taken from reference TRBV5-6 and TRBJ1-4): DAGVTQSPTHLIKTRGQQVTLRCSPKSGHDTVSWYQQALGQGPQFIFQYYEEEERQRGNFPDRFSGHQFPNYSSELNVNALLLGDSALYLCASSPGQVYEKLFFGSGTQLSVL.

About this clone itself: The junction and the germline gene differ at one end; a read error may be behind it. The gene calls are TRBV6-1 and TRBJ2-5; D is ambiguous. This CDR3 is 11 amino acids long. Germline lookup yields CDR1 MNHNS and CDR2 SASEGT. The CDR3 region has the DNA TGTGCCAGCAGTGAAATCGCATCTCAGGACTTC. Its translation: CASSEIASQDF.

The chain combines TRBV2 with TRBJ2-1; D is possibly TRBD1 or TRBD2 (5 bases each). Germline assignment: CDR1 SNHLY and CDR2 FYNNEI. The CDR3 runs to 13 residues. The V gene lost 8 bases and the J gene lost 6 bases, with 14 bases spanning the gap. The CDR3: CASQGRMINEQFF. CDR3 sequence (DNA): TGTGCCAGCCAGGGACGAATGATCAATGAGCAGTTCTTC.